The 15 T cell receptor beta chains below all came from one sample that was sequenced in a study of naive and memory T cell subsets (dated by TCRdb to 2017 to 2019). The study at large found these results: A few larger clonotypes were present in naive repertoires, especially CD8 naive repertoires, and these clonotypes were possibly memory cells re-expressing CD45RA.

The method was UMI-ligation and nested PCR. These reads were obtained on an Illumina MiSeq. An equimolar mix of two oligonucleotides covering both TRBC1 and TRBC2 was used as the beta constant-region primer. Four rounds of PCR, combining the SP2 primer with nested alpha and beta constant-region primers, were used to amplify the ligated cDNA. Starting from the raw public reads, TCRdb applied fastp trimming at Q25, assembled clones with MiXCR and retained in-frame beta chains. Rows with a matching CDR3 protein are joined into one entry that keeps the most common DNA and genes. This sample has roughly 83,000 distinct CDR3 sequences in its table, and around 11% of those were observed once. The ten top clones hold 0.13% of the sample. No antigen has been identified for these receptors. Sequencing was performed on naive CD4+ T cells from blood. The sample's cell subset or site label, in plain terms: naive T cells, CD45RA high CD27+. The receptors here all came from a human donor in good health.

This clonotype was observed a few times. This chain connects TRBV12-3 or TRBV12-4 to TRBJ1-2, with 7 bases identical to TRBD1. CDR3 length: 17 residues. The V and J ends lost 6 bases and 5 bases, in that order; junction bases with no gene match: 18. The CDR3 bases are TGTGCCAGCAGCTTCACTAAGGGGGCGAGGGCCCCTTATGGCTACACCTTC. Translated, it gives CASSFTKGARAPYGYTF.

At least ten counts were recorded for this clonotype. V gene TRBV7-2 combines with J gene TRBJ2-7, with a weak D call TRBD1 (6 bases). The CDR3 has 15 residues. Germline CDR1 is SGHTA and CDR2 is FQGNSA. The germline V and J ends were trimmed by 6 bases and 0 bases, with 15 bases remaining between them. CDR3 DNA sequence: TGTGCCAGCAGTCCCCAAAGGGGGAGCTCCTACGAGCAGTACTTC. Amino acid sequence: CASSPQRGSSYEQYF.

In this sample, this clonotype turned up once. The chain recombines TRBV9 with TRBJ2-5, with 13 nucleotides matching TRBD2. The CDR3 loop spans 17 amino acids. Per the germline V gene, CDR1 is SGDLS and CDR2 is YYNGEE. V gave up 3 bases and J gave up 4 bases; unmatched junction bases: 9. The CDR3 loop is CASSGGTSGKATETQYF. The CDR3 DNA sequence: TGTGCCAGCAGCGGCGGGACTAGCGGGAAGGCCACAGAGACCCAGTACTTC. The full variable domain, completed using reference TRBV9 and TRBJ2-5, is DSGVTQTPKHLITATGQRVTLRCSPRSGDLSVYWYQQSLDQGLQFLIQYYNGEERAKGNILERFSAQQFPDLHSELNLSSLELGDSALYFCASSGGTSGKATETQYFGPGTRLLVL.

Concerning this clonotype: Germline and junction disagree at one end, which may indicate a read error. The V call is TRBV7-2, the J call TRBJ2-5; the match to TRBD1 covers 8 bases. The germline V gene has CDR1 SGHTA and CDR2 FQGNSA. The CDR3 has 13 residues. CDR3 protein: CASSPGQVETQCF. CDR3 bases: TGTGCCAGCAGCCCGGGACAGGTAGAGACCCAGTGCTTC.

This clonotype has a handful of counts. A single base separates this from a much larger clone, so it may be a read error. This chain connects TRBV12-3 or TRBV12-4 to TRBJ2-3; 8 bases are a match to TRBD2. The CDR3 has 14 amino acids. For the CDR3, the DNA is TGTGCCAGCAGTATAGCGGGGAGCACAGATACGCAGTATTTT. It is translated as CASSIAGSTDTQYF.

This chain uses TRBV29-1 with TRBJ2-7; 7 nucleotides align to TRBD1. The V and J ends lost 6 bases and 0 bases, in that order; junction bases with no gene match: 8. The CDR3 contains 14 residues. The V gene's germline CDR1 is SQVTM and CDR2 ANQGSEA. CDR3 in amino acids: CSVATGVSSYEQYF. The CDR3 DNA reads as TGCAGCGTGGCCACAGGGGTGAGCTCCTACGAGCAGTACTTC.

This clonotype was seen more than once but under ten times. This rearrangement joins TRBV5-5 to TRBJ1-3; D might be TRBD1 (5 bases). V gave up 0 bases and J gave up 1 base, with 11 bases separating them. This CDR3 is built from 16 residues. Germline V CDR1 and CDR2: SGHKS, YYEKEE (reference sequence). The CDR3 nucleotides are TGTGCCAGCAGCTTGGGAGGGGTATCTTCTGGAAACACCATATATTTT. It codes for CASSLGGVSSGNTIYF.

This clonotype was counted only a few times. J is TRBJ2-1 and V is TRBV6-6; 7 bases are shared with TRBD2. V was clipped by 6 bases and J by 6 bases; unmatched bases: 8. The germline V gene has CDR1 MNHNY and CDR2 SVGAGI (reference sequence). The CDR3 runs 14 residues. CDR3 DNA sequence: TGTGCCAGCAGACCCTCCTGGGAGGGCAATGAGCAGTTCTTC. Translated, it gives CASRPSWEGNEQFF.

The chain uses TRBV7-8 and TRBJ1-1; 8 bases line up with TRBD1. The junction had 11 bases not matched to a gene; V was cut back by 5 bases and J by 6 bases. In germline, CDR1 is SGHVS, CDR2 FQNEAQ. This CDR3 is 15 amino acids long. CDR3 sequence (DNA): TGTGCCAGCAGCCCGAGACAGGGGAAAAGTGCTGAAGCTTTCTTT. Translating it yields CASSPRQGKSAEAFF.

This clonotype was recorded at least ten times. This chain uses TRBV6-6 with TRBJ1-1; 9 bases fit TRBD1. CDR3 length equals 15 residues. The germline CDR1 and CDR2 sequences are MNHNY and SVGAGI (reference sequence). Trimming cost V 6 bases and J 6 bases; bases outside gene matches: 11. The CDR3 here is CASREPGQGGAEAFF. The CDR3 region has the DNA TGTGCCAGCAGGGAACCGGGACAGGGAGGGGCTGAAGCTTTCTTT.

The chain links TRBV20-1 to TRBJ2-5; D is unresolved. The CDR3 extends over 13 amino acids. Germline V gene data show CDR1 as DFQATT and CDR2 as SNEGSKA (reference sequence). V was pared by 3 bases and J by 1 base, with 9 bases between. In DNA form, the CDR3 reads TGCAGTGCTAGTGGTCGTCTCCAAGAGACCCAGTACTTC. Translating it yields CSASGRLQETQYF.

This clonotype was seen at least ten times. The CDR3 coding sequence is TGTGCCTGGAGTGTGGGACAGCTGAACACCGGGGAGCTGTTTTTT. Encoded protein: CAWSVGQLNTGELFF. The chain joins TRBV30 to TRBJ2-2, with 7 bases matching TRBD1. Germline CDR1 GTSNPN, CDR2 SVGIG (reference sequence). The length of the CDR3 is 15 residues. V shed 0 bases, J shed 1 base, and the junction held 2 bases outside the gene matches.

This clonotype came up a few times. The CDR3 coding sequence is TGTGCCAGCAGTTTAGCGCTAAGAAGTCCACTTGGGGGAGAGACCCAGTACTTC. Its protein product is CASSLALRSPLGGETQYF. This chain uses TRBV12-3 or TRBV12-4 with TRBJ2-5; D might be TRBD1 or TRBD2, each matching 5 bases. This CDR3 is 18 amino acids long. V dropped 0 bases and J dropped 4 bases, with 21 bases sitting between them.

This clonotype was seen at least ten times. The chain links TRBV6-5 to TRBJ2-1; 10 nucleotides align to TRBD2. CDR1 is MNHEY, CDR2 SVGAGI, per germline. The J segment lost 3 bases and the V segment lost 9 bases, leaving 14 bases of the junction unmatched. The CDR3 is 17 amino acids. As DNA, the CDR3 is TGTGCCAGTAAGAGAACCCCTCTAGCGGGAGTCTACAATGAGCAGTTCTTC. Amino acids: CASKRTPLAGVYNEQFF.

This clonotype was picked up a small number of times. J is TRBJ2-3 and V is TRBV4-3; D perhaps matches TRBD1 (6 bases). The V end was cut by 2 bases, the J end by 0 bases, with 18 bases between. The CDR3 sequence is 18 residues long. Germline V lookup: CDR1 LGHNA, CDR2 YSLEER. The CDR3, as DNA: TGCGCCAGCAGCCAACAGTTCCTAGGGGGAACTAGCACAGATACGCAGTATTTT. Protein: CASSQQFLGGTSTDTQYF.